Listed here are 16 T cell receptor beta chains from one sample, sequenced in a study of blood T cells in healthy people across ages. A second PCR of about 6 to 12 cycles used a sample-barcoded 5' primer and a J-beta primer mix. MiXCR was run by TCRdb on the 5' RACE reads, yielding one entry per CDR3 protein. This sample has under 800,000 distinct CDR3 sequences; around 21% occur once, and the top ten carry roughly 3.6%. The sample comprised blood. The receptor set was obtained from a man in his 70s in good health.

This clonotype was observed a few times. CDR3 region: CSVGRQTNYGYTF. CDR3 sequence (DNA): TGCAGCGTTGGTCGACAGACTAACTATGGCTACACCTTC. The rearrangement links TRBV29-1 to TRBJ1-2; possible D gene TRBD1, 5 bases. The CDR3 runs to 13 residues. The V gene's germline CDR1 is SQVTM and CDR2 ANQGSEA. V was shortened by 4 bases and J by 0 bases, with 9 bases between the two germline ends.

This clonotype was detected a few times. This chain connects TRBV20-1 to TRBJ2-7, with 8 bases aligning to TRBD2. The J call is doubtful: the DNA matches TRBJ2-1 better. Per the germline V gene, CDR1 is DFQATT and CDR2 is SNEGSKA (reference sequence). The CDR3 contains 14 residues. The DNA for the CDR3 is TGCAGTGGGTACAGCACTAGCGGTGACAATGAGCAGTTCTTC. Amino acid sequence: CSGYSTSGDNEQFF.

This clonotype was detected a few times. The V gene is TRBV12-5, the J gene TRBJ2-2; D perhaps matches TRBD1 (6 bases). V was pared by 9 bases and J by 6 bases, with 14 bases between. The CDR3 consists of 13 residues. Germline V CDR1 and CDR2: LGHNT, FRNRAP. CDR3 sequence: CASALGAAGELFF. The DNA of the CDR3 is TGTGCTAGCGCTTTGGGGGCCGCCGGGGAGCTGTTTTTT.

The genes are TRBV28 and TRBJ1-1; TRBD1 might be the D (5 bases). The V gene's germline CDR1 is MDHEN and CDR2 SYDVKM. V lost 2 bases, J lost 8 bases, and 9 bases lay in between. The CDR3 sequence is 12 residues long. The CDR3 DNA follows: TGTGCCAGCAGTTTAACAGGCAACGAAGCTTTCTTT. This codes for CASSLTGNEAFF.

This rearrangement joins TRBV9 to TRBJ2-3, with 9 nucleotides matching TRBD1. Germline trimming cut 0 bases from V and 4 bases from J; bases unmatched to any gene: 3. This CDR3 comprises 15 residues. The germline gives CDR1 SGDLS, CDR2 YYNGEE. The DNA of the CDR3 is TGTGCCAGCAGCGTAGGGACAGGGGCGGCAGATACGCAGTATTTT. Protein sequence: CASSVGTGAADTQYF.

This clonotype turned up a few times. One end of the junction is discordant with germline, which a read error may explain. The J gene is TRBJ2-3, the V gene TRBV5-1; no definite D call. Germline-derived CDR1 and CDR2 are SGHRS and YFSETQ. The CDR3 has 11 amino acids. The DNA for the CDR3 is TGCGCCAGCAGCTCGGCAGATGCGCAGTATTTT. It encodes CASSSADAQYF. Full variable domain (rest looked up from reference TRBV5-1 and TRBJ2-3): KAGVTQTPRYLIKTRGQQVTLSCSPISGHRSVSWYQQTPGQGLQFLFEYFSETQRNKGNFPGRFSGRQFSNSRSEMNVSTLELGDSALYLCASSSADAQYFGPGTRLTVL.

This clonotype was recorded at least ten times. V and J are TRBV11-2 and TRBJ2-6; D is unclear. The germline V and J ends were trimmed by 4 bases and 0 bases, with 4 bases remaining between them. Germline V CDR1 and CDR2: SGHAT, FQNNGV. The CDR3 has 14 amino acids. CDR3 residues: CASSYGSGANVLTF. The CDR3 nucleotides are TGTGCCAGCAGCTATGGCTCTGGGGCCAACGTCCTGACTTTC.

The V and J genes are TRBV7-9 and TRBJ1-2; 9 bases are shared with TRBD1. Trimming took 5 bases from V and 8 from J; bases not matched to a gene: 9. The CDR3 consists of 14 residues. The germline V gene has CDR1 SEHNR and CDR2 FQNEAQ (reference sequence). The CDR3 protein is CASSPRDRVGGYTF. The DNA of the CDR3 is TGTGCCAGCAGCCCGAGGGACAGGGTCGGAGGCTACACCTTC.

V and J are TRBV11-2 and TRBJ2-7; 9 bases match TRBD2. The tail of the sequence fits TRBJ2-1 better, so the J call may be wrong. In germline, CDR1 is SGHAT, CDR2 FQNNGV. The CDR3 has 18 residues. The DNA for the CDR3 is TGTGCCAGCAGCTTAGCGACGGGTAGCGGGAGTCTTTACAATGAGCAGTTCTTC. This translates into CASSLATGSGSLYNEQFF.

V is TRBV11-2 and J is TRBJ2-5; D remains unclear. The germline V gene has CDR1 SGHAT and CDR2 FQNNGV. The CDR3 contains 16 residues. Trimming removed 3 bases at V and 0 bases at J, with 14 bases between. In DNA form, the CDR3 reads TGTGCCAGCAGCTTTTTGGTAGAGAGCCACCAAGAGACCCAGTACTTC. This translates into CASSFLVESHQETQYF.

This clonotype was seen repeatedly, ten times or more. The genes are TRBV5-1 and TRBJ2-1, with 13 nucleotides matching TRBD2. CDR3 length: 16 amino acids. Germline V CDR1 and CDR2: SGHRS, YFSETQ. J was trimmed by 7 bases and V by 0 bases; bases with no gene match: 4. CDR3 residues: CASSLGTSGSVNEQFF. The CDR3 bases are TGCGCCAGCAGCTTGGGGACTAGCGGGAGTGTAAATGAGCAGTTCTTC.

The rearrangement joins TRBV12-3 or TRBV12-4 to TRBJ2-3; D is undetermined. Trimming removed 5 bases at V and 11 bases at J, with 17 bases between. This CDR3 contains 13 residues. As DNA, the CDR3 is TGTGCCAGCAGTCCGCGCCCCCTGGAAGGGCAGTATTTT. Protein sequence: CASSPRPLEGQYF.

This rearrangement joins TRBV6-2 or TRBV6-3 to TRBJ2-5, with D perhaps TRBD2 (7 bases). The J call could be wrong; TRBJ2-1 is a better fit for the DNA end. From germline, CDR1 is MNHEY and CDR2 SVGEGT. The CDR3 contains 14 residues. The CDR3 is CASIPRGGANEQFF. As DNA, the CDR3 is TGTGCCAGCATCCCTAGAGGGGGGGCCAATGAGCAGTTCTTC.

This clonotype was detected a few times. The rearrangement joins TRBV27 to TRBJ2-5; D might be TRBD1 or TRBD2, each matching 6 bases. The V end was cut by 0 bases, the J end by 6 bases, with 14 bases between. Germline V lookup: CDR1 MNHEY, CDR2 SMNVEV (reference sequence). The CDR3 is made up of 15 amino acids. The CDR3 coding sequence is TGTGCCAGCAGTTTATCTGCGGGGCAGGGGAAGACCCAGTACTTC. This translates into CASSLSAGQGKTQYF.

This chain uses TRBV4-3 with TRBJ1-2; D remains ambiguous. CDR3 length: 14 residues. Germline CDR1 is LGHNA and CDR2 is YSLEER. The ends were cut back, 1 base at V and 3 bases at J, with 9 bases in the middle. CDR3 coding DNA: TGCGCCAGCAGCCAAGTATCAACCGACTATGGCTACACCTTC. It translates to CASSQVSTDYGYTF.

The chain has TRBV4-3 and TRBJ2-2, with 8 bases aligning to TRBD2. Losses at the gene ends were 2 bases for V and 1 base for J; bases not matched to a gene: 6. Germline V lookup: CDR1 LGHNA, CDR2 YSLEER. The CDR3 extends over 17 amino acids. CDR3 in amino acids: CASSQSPGLENTGELFF. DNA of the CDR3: TGCGCCAGCAGCCAAAGTCCGGGACTAGAGAACACCGGGGAGCTGTTTTTT.